This entry lists 10 T cell receptor beta chains sequenced from one sample in a study of shared T cell receptors in the human thymus. Here immunoSEQ multiplex PCR was the method, and the copy in TCRdb shows in-frame clones only, minus some. The sample yields approximately 760,000 clones, 80% to 90% seen once. This sample was also put to use in a study of human thymus T cells.

The material sequenced was thymocytes. These receptors all stem from a girl less than two years old with a congenital heart defect.

The chain combines TRBV7-8 with TRBJ1-2, with D hard to call. The germline V gene has CDR1 SGHVS and CDR2 FQNEAQ. V was pared by 8 bases and J by 6 bases, with 10 bases between. The CDR3 sequence is 11 residues long. The CDR3, as DNA: TGTGCCAGCTTCACCGGTCATGGCTACACCTTC. It specifies CASFTGHGYTF.

The genes are TRBV4-1 and TRBJ1-6; the match to TRBD1 covers 9 bases. CDR1 MGHRA and CDR2 YSYEKL come from the germline V gene. The CDR3 has 18 residues. Trimming took 4 bases from V and 9 from J; bases not matched to a gene: 16. The CDR3 DNA sequence: TGCGCCAGCAGCCGGGACAGGGAGAGGGAGGTCGGATTTTCACCCCTCCACTTT. As protein: CASSRDREREVGFSPLHF.

The V and J genes are TRBV10-3 and TRBJ1-2; 10 nucleotides agree with TRBD1. The CDR3 contains 15 residues. Losses at the gene ends were 11 bases for V and 3 bases for J; bases not matched to a gene: 12. Germline values: CDR1 ENHRY, CDR2 SYGVKD. The CDR3 reads CAAGTGAGTHYGYTF. DNA for the CDR3: TGTGCCGCGGGGACAGGGGCGGGTACTCACTATGGCTACACCTTC.

This clone came up once. This chain links TRBV6-1 with TRBJ1-5; D is unclear. V dropped 2 bases and J dropped 2 bases, with 4 bases sitting between them. The germline gives CDR1 MNHNS, CDR2 SASEGT. The CDR3 totals 13 residues. The CDR3 loop reads CASSEYCNQPQHF. CDR3 nucleotides: TGTGCCAGCAGTGAATACTGCAATCAGCCCCAGCATTTT.

J is TRBJ1-1 and V is TRBV28; tentatively, D is TRBD1 (5 bases). Germline CDR1 and CDR2: MDHEN and SYDVKM. The CDR3 totals 17 residues. Trimming cost V 5 bases and J 3 bases, with 22 bases left between them. The CDR3 DNA reads TGTGCCAGCAGTGTTATGGTCGATTGGGGCAGGTACACTGAAGCTTTCTTT. Protein product: CASSVMVDWGRYTEAFF.

The chain has TRBV27 and TRBJ1-2; 7 positions match TRBD1. V was pared by 4 bases and J by 0 bases, with 14 bases of the junction left unmatched. This CDR3 region has 18 residues. The germline V gene has CDR1 MNHEY and CDR2 SMNVEV (reference sequence). CDR3 protein: CASSSHRATGSSNYGYTF. The CDR3 DNA sequence: TGTGCCAGCAGTTCGCACCGAGCGACAGGGTCCTCTAACTATGGCTACACCTTC.

The rearrangement links TRBV5-6 to TRBJ2-7; perhaps TRBD1 as D (5 bases). In germline, CDR1 is SGHDT, CDR2 YYEEEE. The CDR3 spans 12 residues. The germline V and J ends were trimmed by 2 bases and 6 bases, with 9 bases remaining between them. The CDR3 sequence is CASSLGRGEQYF. The CDR3 nucleotides read TGTGCCAGCAGCTTAGGTAGGGGCGAGCAGTACTTC. The full variable domain, with the rest looked up from reference TRBV5-6 and TRBJ2-7, is DAGVTQSPTHLIKTRGQQVTLRCSPKSGHDTVSWYQQALGQGPQFIFQYYEEEERQRGNFPDRFSGHQFPNYSSELNVNALLLGDSALYLCASSLGRGEQYFGPGTRLTVT.

The chain carries TRBV6-1 and TRBJ1-6, with a tentative D call TRBD1 (5 bases). V was shortened by 6 bases and J by 3 bases, with 6 bases between the two germline ends. Per the germline V gene, CDR1 is MNHNS and CDR2 is SASEGT. This CDR3 has 13 residues. CDR3 protein: CASRTDYNSPLHF. The CDR3 region has the DNA TGTGCCAGCAGGACAGACTATAATTCACCCCTCCACTTT.

This chain uses TRBV4-1 with TRBJ1-1; TRBD1 matches 8 bases. V shed 0 bases, J shed 3 bases, and the junction held 15 bases outside the gene matches. Germline loops: CDR1 MGHRA, CDR2 YSYEKL. CDR3 length: 19 residues. Written as DNA, the CDR3 is TGCGCCAGCAGCCAAGATTGCGGGAACAGGGGGTGTAGTCACACTGAAGCTTTCTTT. Protein: CASSQDCGNRGCSHTEAFF.

J is TRBJ1-6 and V is TRBV6-1; D is undetermined. Trimming took 2 bases from V and 9 from J, leaving 11 bases between them. The CDR3 runs 14 residues. The V gene's germline CDR1 is MNHNS and CDR2 SASEGT. The CDR3 sequence: CASSEYYLVSPLHF. In DNA, the CDR3 is TGTGCCAGCAGTGAATATTACCTAGTTTCACCCCTCCACTTT.